What follows describes a single TCR beta chain. This clonotype was found a few times. This receptor's antigen is unknown. Base qualities were left out, and no much larger clone turns up one base away. To demonstrate the VDJtools post-analysis software, TCR beta repertoires were profiled from the peripheral blood of more than ten young patients with multiple sclerosis. The patients with multiple sclerosis were children and adolescents between about 6 and 15 years of age. Libraries came from PCR. Sequencing was performed on an Illumina HiSeq 2500. To reduce PCR and sequencing biases, unique molecular identifiers were built into the TCR beta cDNA libraries. Per 1 to 10 million input T cells, roughly 0.5 million cDNA molecules were obtained, such that each molecule approximated one T cell. The patient libraries were prepared and sequenced using the same protocol as the earlier healthy control dataset. Samples belonging to the same batch were prepared together, multiplexed and sequenced on a shared HiSeq lane. Per the source publication's procedure: Raw barcoded reads were processed with MIGEC, and single-read molecular identifier groups were discarded before consensus assembly and CDR3 extraction. Clonotype tables were post-analysed with VDJtools, normalizing diversity by down-sampling all datasets to the smallest sample size. In repertoire overlap clustering, CDR3 amino acid sequences, but not nucleotide sequences, were matched to correct batch-related cross-sample contamination. TCRdb's own reprocessing of the public reads used fastp at Q25 and MiXCR and kept productive beta chains. Rows with one shared CDR3 protein collapse into an entry with the most common genes and DNA. TCRdb, not the original authors, processed these V and J calls. Present in this sample are about 820,000 distinct CDR3 sequences, under 70% of which were seen just once. The ten largest clones capture about 4.8% of the sample.

The record originates from a study of post-analysis software for immune sequencing data (dated by TCRdb to 2013 to 2016). A note on the overall study: The recorded disease courses included relapsing-remitting, secondary progressive and progressive-relapsing multiple sclerosis, and some patients had no subtype annotation. Patient repertoires were compared against roughly 10 previously published healthy control repertoires from donors aged 6 to 25 years. A subset of samples was prepared in parallel using single-end sample barcoding, then pooled and co-amplified after Illumina adapter ligation.

General conclusions and limits of the study: The control group was slightly older than the multiple sclerosis patient group. Multiple sclerosis patients had significantly lower normalized Chao1 diversity than controls, a result that suggests substantial peripheral T-cell clonal expansion. Direct clustering with F measure showed strong co-clustering of samples prepared in the same batch, prompting a batch-effect correction.

The TCR sequence derives from a girl aged 5-17 years with multiple sclerosis. The sequenced sample consisted of blood.

The CDR3 protein is CASIQTGWYPEQYF. In nucleotides, the sequence is TGTGCCAGCATCCAGACAGGGTGGTACCCCGAGCAGTACTTC. The chain was built from TRBV6-2 or TRBV6-3 and TRBJ2-7, with 7 middle bases fitting TRBD1. There are 14 amino acids in the CDR3, from cysteine to phenylalanine inclusive. The sequence is cut down to CDR3 DNA, 42 bases in frame from base 1. As encoded in the germline V gene, CDR1 is MNHEY while CDR2 is SVGEGT. V loses 7 bases at its end and J loses 6 bases; junction bases beyond the gene matches: 12.